This passage covers 21 T cell receptor beta chains from one sample sequenced in a study of cytomegalovirus exposure and HLA in healthy donors. This PCR relied on a set of 60 Vbeta primers and 13 Jbeta primers. The table came from immunoSEQ multiplex PCR; TCRdb's copy has only in-frame clones and leaves some out. This table holds around 150,000 clones, about 81% found once. The sample taken for sequencing was PBMCs. These receptors were collected from a girl aged 2 to 10 in good health and CMV-seropositive.

V gene TRBV30 combines with J gene TRBJ2-3, with TRBD2 as a possible D gene (6 bases). CDR1 is GTSNPN and CDR2 is SVGIG in the germline V gene (reference sequence). Trimming cost V 0 bases and J 0 bases, with 16 bases left between them. This CDR3 spans 17 amino acids. The CDR3 DNA reads TGTGCCTGGAGTGTTCCGGGACTCCTAACTAGCACAGATACGCAGTATTTT. It yields the protein CAWSVPGLLTSTDTQYF.

The gene calls are TRBV4-2 and TRBJ2-5, with TRBD2 matching over 11 bases. Germline V CDR1 and CDR2: LGHNA, YNFKEQ. Unmatched junction bases numbered 13, after V lost 0 bases and J lost 7 bases. The CDR3 sequence is 18 residues long. The CDR3 sequence is CASSQELLLAGDEGTQYF. Here the CDR3 DNA reads TGTGCCAGCAGCCAAGAACTCCTACTAGCGGGAGACGAGGGGACCCAGTACTTC.

The chain combines TRBV28 with TRBJ2-3; unclear D gene. Looked up from germline, CDR1 is MDHEN and CDR2 is SYDVKM. CDR3 length: 13 amino acids. Trimming took 5 bases from V and 3 from J, leaving 9 bases between them. As DNA, the CDR3 is TGTGCCAGCAGTCCCCCTTCTACAGATACGCAGTATTTT. It yields the protein CASSPPSTDTQYF. Filled out from reference TRBV28 and TRBJ2-3, the complete variable domain reads DVKVTQSSRYLVKRTGEKVFLECVQDMDHENMFWYRQDPGLGLRLIYFSYDVKMKEKGDIPEGYSVSREKKERFSLILESASTNQTSMYLCASSPPSTDTQYFGPGTRLTVL.

The chain employs TRBV4-1 and TRBJ2-5, with 11 bases lining up with TRBD2. V was pared by 3 bases and J by 1 base, with 7 bases of the junction left unmatched. Germline V gene sequence: CDR1 MGHRA, CDR2 YSYEKL. The CDR3 totals 17 residues. The CDR3 spells CASSQLGLADSQETQYF. CDR3 nucleotide sequence: TGCGCCAGCAGCCAGTTGGGACTAGCGGACAGCCAAGAGACCCAGTACTTC.

The genes are TRBV5-1 and TRBJ2-6; TRBD2 agrees at 13 bases. This CDR3 contains 20 residues. CDR1 is SGHRS and CDR2 is YFSETQ in the germline V gene. V trimming: 4 bases; J trimming: 4 bases; junction bases outside the gene matches: 14. The chain's CDR3 is CASSPGTSGTRHTGANVLTF. Here the CDR3 DNA reads TGCGCCAGCAGCCCCGGGACTAGCGGGACTAGACACACCGGGGCCAACGTCCTGACTTTC. Drawing the rest from reference TRBV5-1 and TRBJ2-6, the complete variable domain is KAGVTQTPRYLIKTRGQQVTLSCSPISGHRSVSWYQQTPGQGLQFLFEYFSETQRNKGNFPGRFSGRQFSNSRSEMNVSTLELGDSALYLCASSPGTSGTRHTGANVLTFGAGSRLTVL.

The V gene is TRBV28, the J gene TRBJ1-4, with 7 bases matching TRBD1. Germline V gene lookup returns CDR1 MDHEN and CDR2 SYDVKM. This CDR3 has 14 amino acids. With 7 bases clipped from V and 6 bases from J, the junction kept 8 bases outside the gene matches. CDR3 sequence reads: CASTLTGRDEKLFF. CDR3 nucleotide sequence: TGTGCCAGCACCCTGACAGGGCGTGATGAAAAACTGTTTTTT.

The rearrangement links TRBV2 to TRBJ2-1, with TRBD2 identical over 7 bases. The CDR3 covers 14 residues. The V gene's germline CDR1 is SNHLY and CDR2 FYNNEI. The J segment lost 4 bases and the V segment lost 4 bases, leaving 4 bases of the junction unmatched. Here the CDR3 DNA reads TGTGCCAGCAGTGTCCTAGCGGAGTACAATGAGCAGTTCTTC. Translation: CASSVLAEYNEQFF.

The chain joins TRBV2 to TRBJ1-1; 9 nucleotides line up with TRBD1. Germline CDR1 reads SNHLY; CDR2 reads FYNNEI. This CDR3 comprises 14 residues. J lost 3 bases, V lost 6 bases, and 5 bases had no gene match. CDR3 sequence (DNA): TGTGCCAGCAGCAGGGACAGGGAGTACACTGAAGCTTTCTTT. It specifies CASSRDREYTEAFF.

The rearrangement links TRBV1 to TRBJ2-5; the table calls TRBD2, which could not be checked here. TRBV1 is designated a pseudogene. The CDR3 contains 16 residues. The CDR3 loop reads CTSSQEPGSKGETQYF. In DNA, the CDR3 is TGCACCAGCAGCCAAGAGCCCGGGAGTAAGGGAGAGACCCAGTACTTC.

The V and J genes are TRBV30 and TRBJ1-5; TRBD1 aligns across 8 bases. Germline V gene data show CDR1 as GTSNPN and CDR2 as SVGIG (reference sequence). Losses at the gene ends were 2 bases for V and 6 bases for J; bases not matched to a gene: 3. This CDR3 is built from 13 residues. The CDR3 region is CAWSTGGFQPQHF. Here the CDR3 DNA reads TGTGCCTGGAGTACAGGGGGATTTCAGCCCCAGCATTTT.

V gene TRBV30 combines with J gene TRBJ1-5; D gene unclear. The germline V and J ends were trimmed by 0 bases and 7 bases, with 13 bases remaining between them. The CDR3 runs 14 residues. Germline-derived CDR1 and CDR2 are GTSNPN and SVGIG (reference sequence). CDR3 residues: CAWSVTGLGQPQHF. The CDR3 DNA reads as TGTGCCTGGAGTGTAACGGGGTTGGGCCAGCCCCAGCATTTT.

The CDR3 sequence is CASREALAGDTQYF. The DNA of the CDR3 is TGTGCCAGCAGGGAAGCCCTGGCGGGGGATACGCAGTATTTT. V gene TRBV28 combines with J gene TRBJ2-3; a weak D match, TRBD2 (6 bases). Looked up from germline, CDR1 is MDHEN and CDR2 is SYDVKM. CDR3 length: 14 residues. Trimming left V 6 bases short and J 6 bases short, with 16 bases between.

The rearrangement links TRBV5-4 to TRBJ2-7; 9 bases are a match to TRBD2. CDR1 and CDR2 (germline): SGHNT, YYREEE (reference sequence). Trimming removed 6 bases from V and 5 bases from J; junction bases left unmatched: 12. CDR3 length: 15 amino acids. The CDR3 loop reads CASKGIAGVENEQYF. CDR3 DNA: TGTGCCAGCAAGGGCATAGCGGGAGTGGAAAACGAGCAGTACTTC.

The chain joins TRBV19 to TRBJ2-3, with D tentatively TRBD2 (5 bases). Deletions cut 3 bases from V and 3 bases from J, with 13 bases between. Germline lookup yields CDR1 LNHDA and CDR2 SQIVND (reference sequence). This CDR3 comprises 15 residues. The CDR3 reads CASSMDGLRTDTQYF. As DNA, the CDR3 is TGTGCCAGTAGTATGGACGGACTTCGAACAGATACGCAGTATTTT.

The rearrangement links TRBV2 to TRBJ2-2; no clear D gene. V was cut by 7 bases and J by 5 bases, with 11 bases left in between. The germline V gene encodes CDR1 SNHLY and CDR2 FYNNEI. The CDR3 consists of 13 residues. The CDR3 here is CASITASTGELFF. Here the CDR3 DNA reads TGTGCCAGCATAACAGCTTCTACCGGGGAGCTGTTTTTT.

This chain joins TRBV27 and TRBJ1-5; 9 positions match TRBD1. The CDR3 loop spans 15 amino acids. Trimming removed 3 bases from V and 5 bases from J; junction bases left unmatched: 5. Germline V gives CDR1 MNHEY, CDR2 SMNVEV (reference sequence). CDR3 protein: CASSLSGQGHQPQHF. In nucleotides, the CDR3 is TGTGCCAGCAGTTTGTCGGGACAGGGCCATCAGCCCCAGCATTTT.

The gene calls are TRBV28 and TRBJ2-7; 8 positions agree with TRBD2. Germline assignment: CDR1 MDHEN and CDR2 SYDVKM. This CDR3 is built from 15 residues. V lost 7 bases to trimming and J lost 6 bases; unmatched junction nucleotides: 14. The CDR3 coding sequence is TGTGCCAGCAAGATAACTAGCGGCCTACCGTCCGAGCAGTACTTC. This translates into CASKITSGLPSEQYF.

The chain combines TRBV28 with TRBJ2-3; 7 positions match TRBD2. Germline V gene sequence: CDR1 MDHEN, CDR2 SYDVKM. This CDR3 contains 14 residues. V gave up 5 bases and J gave up 2 bases; unmatched junction bases: 4. The CDR3 loop reads CASSTRDYTDTQYF. CDR3 nucleotide sequence: TGTGCCAGCAGTACTCGGGACTACACAGATACGCAGTATTTT. The complete variable domain, with remaining parts taken from reference TRBV28 and TRBJ2-3, reads DVKVTQSSRYLVKRTGEKVFLECVQDMDHENMFWYRQDPGLGLRLIYFSYDVKMKEKGDIPEGYSVSREKKERFSLILESASTNQTSMYLCASSTRDYTDTQYFGPGTRLTVL.

This rearrangement joins TRBV7-6 to TRBJ2-7; 10 nucleotides agree with TRBD2. V gave up 8 bases and J gave up 5 bases; unmatched junction bases: 9. The CDR3 length is 14 residues. Germline CDR1 SGHVS, CDR2 FNYEAQ. DNA of the CDR3: TGTGCCAGCGGATCTAGCGGGAGCGGCGACGAGCAGTACTTC. Amino acids: CASGSSGSGDEQYF.

V usage is TRBV15 and J usage is TRBJ2-3, with 9 nucleotides matching TRBD2. J lost 0 bases, V lost 3 bases, and 10 bases had no gene match. The CDR3 contains 18 residues. Germline V gene lookup returns CDR1 LNHNV and CDR2 YYDKDF (reference sequence). The CDR3 DNA reads as TGTGCCACCAGCAGGGATAGCGGGAGCGCCAGGAGCACAGATACGCAGTATTTT. The encoded protein is CATSRDSGSARSTDTQYF.

The chain joins TRBV30 to TRBJ2-1; TRBD2 matches 7 bases. The CDR3 totals 13 residues. The V segment lost 2 bases and the J segment 14 bases; nucleotides outside the gene matches: 12. CDR1 and CDR2 from the germline V gene are GTSNPN and SVGIG (reference sequence). The CDR3 spells CAWSTHTGGDEFF. DNA of the CDR3: TGTGCCTGGAGTACTCACACGGGGGGAGACGAGTTCTTC.